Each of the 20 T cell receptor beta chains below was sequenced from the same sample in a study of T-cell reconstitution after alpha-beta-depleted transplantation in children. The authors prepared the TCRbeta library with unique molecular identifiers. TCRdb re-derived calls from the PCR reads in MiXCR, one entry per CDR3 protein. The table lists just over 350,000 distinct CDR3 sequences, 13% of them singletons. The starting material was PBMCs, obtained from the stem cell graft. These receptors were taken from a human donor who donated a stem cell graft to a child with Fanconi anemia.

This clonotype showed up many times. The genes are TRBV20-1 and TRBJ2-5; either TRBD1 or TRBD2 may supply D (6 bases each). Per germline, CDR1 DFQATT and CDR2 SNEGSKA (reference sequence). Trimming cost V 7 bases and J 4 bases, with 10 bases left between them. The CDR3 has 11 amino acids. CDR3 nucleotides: TGCAGTGTGGGGGGCTTAGAGACCCAGTACTTC. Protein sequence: CSVGGLETQYF.

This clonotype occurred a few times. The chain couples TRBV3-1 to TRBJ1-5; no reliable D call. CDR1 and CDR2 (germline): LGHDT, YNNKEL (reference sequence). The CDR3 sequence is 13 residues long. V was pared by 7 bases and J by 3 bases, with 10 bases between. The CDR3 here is CASTKGLNQPQHF. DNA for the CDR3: TGTGCCAGCACCAAGGGCCTCAATCAGCCCCAGCATTTT.

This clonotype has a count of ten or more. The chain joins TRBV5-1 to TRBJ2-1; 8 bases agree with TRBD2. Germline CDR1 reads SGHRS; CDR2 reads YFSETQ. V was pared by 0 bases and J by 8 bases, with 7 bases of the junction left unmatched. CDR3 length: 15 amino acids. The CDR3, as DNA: TGCGCCAGCAGCTTGGGTGTAAGCGGGGGCGATGAGCAGTTCTTC. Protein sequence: CASSLGVSGGDEQFF.

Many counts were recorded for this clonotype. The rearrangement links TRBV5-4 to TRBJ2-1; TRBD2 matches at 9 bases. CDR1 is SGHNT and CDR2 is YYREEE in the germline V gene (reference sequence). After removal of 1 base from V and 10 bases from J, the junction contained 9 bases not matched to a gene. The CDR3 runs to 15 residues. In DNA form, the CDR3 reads TGTGCCAGCAGCTTGCTGGGCGGGGGGGCGGAAGAGCAGTTCTTC. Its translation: CASSLLGGGAEEQFF.

CDR3 amino acids: CASSDGYMNTEAFF. The CDR3, as DNA: TGTGCCAGCAGTGACGGATACATGAACACTGAAGCTTTCTTT. This chain uses TRBV6-1 with TRBJ1-1; D unclear. The CDR3 sequence is 14 residues long. Trimming removed 3 bases at V and 0 bases at J, with 8 bases between. The germline V gene has CDR1 MNHNS and CDR2 SASEGT.

The CDR3 reads CASSGDRVLGQYF. CDR3 coding DNA: TGCGCCAGCAGTGGCGACAGGGTGTTGGGGCAGTACTTC. The gene calls are TRBV10-2 and TRBJ2-7; 7 bases match TRBD1. Germline assignment: CDR1 WSHSY and CDR2 SAAADI. The CDR3 covers 13 residues. V lost 4 bases, J lost 9 bases, and 9 bases stayed unmatched.

CDR3 DNA: TGCAGCGTTCAATATCGACGGGGAAACGAGCAGTACTTC. Protein sequence: CSVQYRRGNEQYF. V is TRBV29-1 and J is TRBJ2-7; the D gene is possibly TRBD2 (5 bases). Trimming shortened V by 5 bases and J by 5 bases, and 16 bases separated the two germline ends. Germline CDR1 is SQVTM and CDR2 is ANQGSEA. The CDR3 has 13 amino acids.

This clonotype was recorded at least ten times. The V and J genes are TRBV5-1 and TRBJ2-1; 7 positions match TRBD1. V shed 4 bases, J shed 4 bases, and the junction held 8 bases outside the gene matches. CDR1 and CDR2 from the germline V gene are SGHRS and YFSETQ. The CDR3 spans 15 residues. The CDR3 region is CASSPGTENYNEQFF. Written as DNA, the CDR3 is TGCGCCAGCAGCCCCGGGACAGAAAATTACAATGAGCAGTTCTTC.

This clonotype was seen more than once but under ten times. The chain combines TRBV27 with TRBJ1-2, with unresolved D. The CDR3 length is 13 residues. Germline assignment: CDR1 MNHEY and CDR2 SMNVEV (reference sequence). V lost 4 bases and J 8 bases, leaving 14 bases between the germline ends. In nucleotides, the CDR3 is TGTGCCAGCAGTTCCCATCGGGGAGGGGGCTACACCTTC. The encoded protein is CASSSHRGGGYTF.

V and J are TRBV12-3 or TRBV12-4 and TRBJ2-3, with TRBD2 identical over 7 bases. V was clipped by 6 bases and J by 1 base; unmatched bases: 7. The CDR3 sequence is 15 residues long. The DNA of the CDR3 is TGTGCCAGCAGCATTACCACTAGCGGCACAGATACGCAGTATTTT. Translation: CASSITTSGTDTQYF.

CDR3: CASSQEVLGPNYGYTF. The DNA of the CDR3 is TGCGCCAGCAGCCAAGAAGTACTGGGGCCTAACTATGGCTACACCTTC. V gene TRBV4-3 combines with J gene TRBJ1-2; D may be TRBD1 (5 bases). CDR3 length: 16 amino acids. The germline gives CDR1 LGHNA, CDR2 YSLEER. Deletions cut 0 bases from V and 0 bases from J, with 11 bases between.

The CDR3 here is CASSVLLSTDTQYF. DNA for the CDR3: TGTGCCAGCAGTGTTCTCTTGAGCACAGATACGCAGTATTTT. This rearrangement joins TRBV2 to TRBJ2-3, with no clear D. The CDR3 runs to 14 residues. The germline gives CDR1 SNHLY, CDR2 FYNNEI. V lost 4 bases and J 0 bases, leaving 8 bases between the germline ends. Based on the CDR3 plus reference TRBV2 and TRBJ2-3, the full variable domain is EPEVTQTPSHQVTQMGQEVILRCVPISNHLYFYWYRQILGQKVEFLVSFYNNEISEKSEIFDDQFSVERPDGSNFTLKIRSTKLEDSAMYFCASSVLLSTDTQYFGPGTRLTVL.

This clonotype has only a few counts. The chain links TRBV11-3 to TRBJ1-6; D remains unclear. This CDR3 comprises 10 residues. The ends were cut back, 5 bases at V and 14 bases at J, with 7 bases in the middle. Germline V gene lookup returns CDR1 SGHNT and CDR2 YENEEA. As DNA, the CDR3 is TGTGCCAGCAGCCCCTCCTCCCTCCACTTT. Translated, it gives CASSPSSLHF.

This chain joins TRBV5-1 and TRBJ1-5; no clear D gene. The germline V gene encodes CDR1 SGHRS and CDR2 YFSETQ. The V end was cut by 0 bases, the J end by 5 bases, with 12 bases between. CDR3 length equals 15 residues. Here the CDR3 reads CASSLEPGFDQPQHF. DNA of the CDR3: TGCGCCAGCAGCTTGGAGCCGGGGTTCGATCAGCCCCAGCATTTT.

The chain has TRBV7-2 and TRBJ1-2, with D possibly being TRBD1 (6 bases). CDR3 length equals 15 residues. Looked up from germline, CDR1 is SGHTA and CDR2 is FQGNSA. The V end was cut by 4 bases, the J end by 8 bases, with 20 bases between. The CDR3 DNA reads TGTGCCAGCAGCTCACGACTCGAGGACAGTCGGGGCTACACCTTC. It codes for CASSSRLEDSRGYTF.

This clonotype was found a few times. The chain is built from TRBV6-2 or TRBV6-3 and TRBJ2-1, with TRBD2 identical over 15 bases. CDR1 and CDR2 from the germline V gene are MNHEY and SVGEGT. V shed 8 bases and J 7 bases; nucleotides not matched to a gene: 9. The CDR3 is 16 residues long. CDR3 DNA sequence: TGTGCCAGCTACGGACTAGCGGGGGGGCCAGGTAATGAGCAGTTCTTC. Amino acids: CASYGLAGGPGNEQFF.

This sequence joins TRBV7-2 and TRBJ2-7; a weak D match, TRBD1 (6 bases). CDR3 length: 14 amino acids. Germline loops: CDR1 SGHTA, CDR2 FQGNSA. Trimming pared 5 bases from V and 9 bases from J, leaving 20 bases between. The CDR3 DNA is TGTGCCAGCAGCCTCCGGACAGAGAACACGCGGCAGTACTTC. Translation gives CASSLRTENTRQYF.

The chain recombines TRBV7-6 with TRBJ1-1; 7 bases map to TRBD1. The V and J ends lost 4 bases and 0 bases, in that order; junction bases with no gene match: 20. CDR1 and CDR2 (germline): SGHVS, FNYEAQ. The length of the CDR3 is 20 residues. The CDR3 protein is CASSSIESGQGEWLNTEAFF. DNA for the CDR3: TGTGCCAGCAGCTCGATTGAGTCGGGGCAGGGGGAATGGTTGAACACTGAAGCTTTCTTT. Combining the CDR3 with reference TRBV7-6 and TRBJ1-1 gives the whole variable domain GAGVSQSPRYKVTKRGQDVALRCDPISGHVSLYWYRQALGQGPEFLTYFNYEAQQDKSGLPNDRFSAERPEGSISTLTIQRTEQRDSAMYRCASSSIESGQGEWLNTEAFFGQGTRLTVV.

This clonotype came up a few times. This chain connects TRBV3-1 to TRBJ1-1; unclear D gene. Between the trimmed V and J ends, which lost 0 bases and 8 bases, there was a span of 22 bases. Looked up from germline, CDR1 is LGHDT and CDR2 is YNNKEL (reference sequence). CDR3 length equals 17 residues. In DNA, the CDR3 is TGTGCCAGCAGCCAAGATCCACCTGGAATTGGGCATCCCGAAGCTTTCTTT. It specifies CASSQDPPGIGHPEAFF. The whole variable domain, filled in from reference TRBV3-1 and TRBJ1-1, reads DTAVSQTPKYLVTQMGNDKSIKCEQNLGHDTMYWYKQDSKKFLKIMFSYNNKELIINETVPNRFSPKSPDKAHLNLHINSLELGDSAVYFCASSQDPPGIGHPEAFFGQGTRLTVV.

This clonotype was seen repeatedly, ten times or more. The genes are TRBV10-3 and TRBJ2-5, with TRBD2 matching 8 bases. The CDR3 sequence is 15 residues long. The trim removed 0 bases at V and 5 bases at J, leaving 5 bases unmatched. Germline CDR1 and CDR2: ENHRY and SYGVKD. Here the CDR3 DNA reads TGTGCCATCAGTGAGTCGACGGGGGGGCCGGAGACCCAGTACTTC. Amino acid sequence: CAISESTGGPETQYF.